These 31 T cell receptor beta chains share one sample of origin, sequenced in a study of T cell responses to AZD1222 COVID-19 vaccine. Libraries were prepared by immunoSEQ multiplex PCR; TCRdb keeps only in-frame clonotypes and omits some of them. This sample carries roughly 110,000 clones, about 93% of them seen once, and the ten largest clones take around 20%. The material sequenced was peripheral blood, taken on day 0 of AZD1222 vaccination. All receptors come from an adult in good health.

Here the CDR3 DNA reads TGTGCCAGCAGCCAAGTAGGTGTCGGACAACACTCTGGGGCCAACGTCCTGACTTTC. It codes for CASSQVGVGQHSGANVLTF. This rearrangement joins TRBV3-1 (or the pseudogene TRBV3-2) to TRBJ2-6, with D possibly matching TRBD1 (5 bases). The CDR3 is 19 residues long. Germline assignment: CDR1 LGHDT and CDR2 YNNKEL (reference sequence). With 1 base removed from V and 0 bases from J, the gap between germline ends came to 16 bases.

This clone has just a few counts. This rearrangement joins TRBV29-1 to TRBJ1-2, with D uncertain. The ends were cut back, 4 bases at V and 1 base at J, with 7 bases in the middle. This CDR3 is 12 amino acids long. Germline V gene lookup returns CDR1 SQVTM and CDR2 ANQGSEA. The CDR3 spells CSVGSLNYGYTF. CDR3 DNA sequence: TGCAGCGTTGGGTCTCTTAACTATGGCTACACCTTC.

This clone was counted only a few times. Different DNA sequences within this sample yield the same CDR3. Here the CDR3 DNA reads TGTGCCAGCAGTCCTAACACCGGGGAGCTGTTTTTT. Translation gives CASSPNTGELFF. This chain links TRBV27 with TRBJ2-2; unclear D gene. V was pared by 5 bases and J by 2 bases, with 3 bases between. Germline CDR1 is MNHEY and CDR2 is SMNVEV (reference sequence). There are 12 residues in the CDR3.

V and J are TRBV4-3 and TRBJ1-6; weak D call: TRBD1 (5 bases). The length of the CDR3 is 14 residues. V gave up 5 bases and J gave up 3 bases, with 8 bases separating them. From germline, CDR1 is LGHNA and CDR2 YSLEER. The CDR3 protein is CASSAQVYNSPLHF. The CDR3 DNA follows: TGCGCCAGCAGCGCACAGGTCTATAATTCACCCCTCCACTTT.

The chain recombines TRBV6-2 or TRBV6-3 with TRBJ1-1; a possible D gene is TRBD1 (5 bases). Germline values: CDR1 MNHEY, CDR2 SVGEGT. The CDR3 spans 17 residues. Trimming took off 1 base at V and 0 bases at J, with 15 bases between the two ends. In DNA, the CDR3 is TGTGCCAGCAGTTACTATCTTTTGGACACCGTGAACACTGAAGCTTTCTTT. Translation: CASSYYLLDTVNTEAFF.

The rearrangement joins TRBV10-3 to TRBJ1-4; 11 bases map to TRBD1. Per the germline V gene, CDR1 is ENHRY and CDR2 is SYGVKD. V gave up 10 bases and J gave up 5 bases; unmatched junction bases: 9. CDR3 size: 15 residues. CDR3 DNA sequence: TGTGCCACCAGGACAGGGGGCTTCGAAAATGAAAAACTGTTTTTT. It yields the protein CATRTGGFENEKLFF.

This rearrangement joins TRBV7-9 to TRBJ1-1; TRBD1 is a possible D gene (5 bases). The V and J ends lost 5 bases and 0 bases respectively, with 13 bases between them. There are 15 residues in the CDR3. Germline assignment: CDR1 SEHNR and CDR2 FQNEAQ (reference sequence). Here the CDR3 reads CASSVDTAMNTEAFF. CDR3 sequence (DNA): TGTGCCAGCAGCGTGGACACGGCTATGAACACTGAAGCTTTCTTT.

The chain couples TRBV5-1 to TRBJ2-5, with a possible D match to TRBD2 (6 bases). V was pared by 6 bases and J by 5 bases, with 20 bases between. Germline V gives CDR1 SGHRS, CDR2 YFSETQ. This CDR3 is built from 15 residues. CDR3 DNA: TGCGCCAGCACCGGGGACTCGCCCCTGTCCGAGACCCAGTACTTC. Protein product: CASTGDSPLSETQYF.

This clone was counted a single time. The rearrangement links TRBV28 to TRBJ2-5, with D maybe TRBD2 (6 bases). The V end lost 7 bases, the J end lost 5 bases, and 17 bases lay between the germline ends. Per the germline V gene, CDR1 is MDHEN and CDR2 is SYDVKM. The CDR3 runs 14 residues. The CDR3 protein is CASTLGGPGETQYF. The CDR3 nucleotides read TGTGCCAGCACCCTGGGGGGTCCGGGGGAGACCCAGTACTTC.

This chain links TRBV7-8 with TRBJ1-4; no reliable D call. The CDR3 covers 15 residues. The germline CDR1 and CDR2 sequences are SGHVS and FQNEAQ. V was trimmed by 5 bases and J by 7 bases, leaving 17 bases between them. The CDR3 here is CASSQHRNWGEKLFF. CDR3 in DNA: TGTGCCAGCAGCCAACACCGGAACTGGGGTGAAAAACTGTTTTTT.

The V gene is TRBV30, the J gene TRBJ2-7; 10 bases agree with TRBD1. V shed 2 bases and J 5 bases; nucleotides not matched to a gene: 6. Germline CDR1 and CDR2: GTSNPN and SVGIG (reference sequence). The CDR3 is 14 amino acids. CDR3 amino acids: CAWSTGTGDNEQYF. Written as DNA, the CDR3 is TGTGCCTGGAGTACCGGGACAGGGGACAACGAGCAGTACTTC.

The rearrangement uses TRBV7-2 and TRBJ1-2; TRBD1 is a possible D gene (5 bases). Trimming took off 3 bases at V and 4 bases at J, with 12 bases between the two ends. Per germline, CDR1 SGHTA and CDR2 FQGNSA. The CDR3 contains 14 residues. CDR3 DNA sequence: TGTGCCAGCAGCTTGGACGGGGGTGGCTATGGCTACACCTTC. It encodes CASSLDGGGYGYTF.

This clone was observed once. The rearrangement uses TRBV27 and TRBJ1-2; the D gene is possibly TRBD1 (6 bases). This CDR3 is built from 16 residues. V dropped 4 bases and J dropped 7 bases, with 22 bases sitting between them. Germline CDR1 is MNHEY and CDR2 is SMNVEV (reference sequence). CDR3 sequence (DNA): TGTGCCAGCAGTTCACCGGGGAGGGGGATTCTATCTGGCTACACCTTC. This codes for CASSSPGRGILSGYTF.

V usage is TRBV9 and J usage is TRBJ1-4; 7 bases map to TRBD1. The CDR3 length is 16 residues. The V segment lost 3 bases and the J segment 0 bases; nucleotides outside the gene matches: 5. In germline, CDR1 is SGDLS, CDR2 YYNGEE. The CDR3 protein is CASSGRQGATNEKLFF. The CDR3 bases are TGTGCCAGCAGCGGACGCCAGGGGGCAACTAATGAAAAACTGTTTTTT.

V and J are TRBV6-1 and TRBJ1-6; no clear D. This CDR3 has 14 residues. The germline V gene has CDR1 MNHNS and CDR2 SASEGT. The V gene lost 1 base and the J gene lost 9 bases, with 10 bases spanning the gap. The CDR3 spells CASSEGWDGSPLHF. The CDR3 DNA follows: TGTGCCAGCAGTGAAGGGTGGGATGGTTCACCCCTCCACTTT.

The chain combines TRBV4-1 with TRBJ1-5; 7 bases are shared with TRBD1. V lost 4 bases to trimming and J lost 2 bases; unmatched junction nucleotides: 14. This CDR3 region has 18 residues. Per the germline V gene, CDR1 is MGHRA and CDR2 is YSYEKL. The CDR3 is CASSPLGTAALGNQPQHF. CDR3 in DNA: TGCGCCAGCAGCCCCCTCGGGACAGCCGCTCTGGGCAATCAGCCCCAGCATTTT.

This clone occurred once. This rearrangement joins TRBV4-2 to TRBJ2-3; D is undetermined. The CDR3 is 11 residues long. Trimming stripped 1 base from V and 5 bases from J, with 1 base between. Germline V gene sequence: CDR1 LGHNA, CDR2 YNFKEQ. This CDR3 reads CASSQGDTQYF. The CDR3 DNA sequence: TGTGCCAGCAGCCAAGGAGATACGCAGTATTTT.

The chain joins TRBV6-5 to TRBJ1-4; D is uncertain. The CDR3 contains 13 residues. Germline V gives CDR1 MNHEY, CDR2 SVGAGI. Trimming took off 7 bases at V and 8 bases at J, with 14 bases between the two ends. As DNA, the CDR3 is TGTGCCAGCACGCCACGACCAGTGGAAAAACTGTTTTTT. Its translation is CASTPRPVEKLFF.

The CDR3 DNA sequence: TGTGCCAGCAGTCCAGGCATCTATGGCTACACCTTC. Translating gives CASSPGIYGYTF. The V and J genes are TRBV12-3 or TRBV12-4 and TRBJ1-2; no reliable D call. This CDR3 comprises 12 residues. The germline V and J ends were trimmed by 5 bases and 4 bases, with 8 bases remaining between them.

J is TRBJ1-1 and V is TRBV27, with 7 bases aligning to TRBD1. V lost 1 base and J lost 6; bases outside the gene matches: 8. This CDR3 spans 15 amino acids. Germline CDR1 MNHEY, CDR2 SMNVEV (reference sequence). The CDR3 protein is CASSLFFPTGSEAFF. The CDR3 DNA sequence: TGTGCCAGCAGTTTATTCTTCCCGACAGGGTCTGAAGCTTTCTTT.

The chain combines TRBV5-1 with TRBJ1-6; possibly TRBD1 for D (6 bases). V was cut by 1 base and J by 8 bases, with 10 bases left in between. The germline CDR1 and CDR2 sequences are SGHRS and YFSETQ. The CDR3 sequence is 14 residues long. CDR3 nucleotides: TGCGCCAGCAGCTTGTCAGGGGTGGATTCACCCCTCCACTTT. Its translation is CASSLSGVDSPLHF.

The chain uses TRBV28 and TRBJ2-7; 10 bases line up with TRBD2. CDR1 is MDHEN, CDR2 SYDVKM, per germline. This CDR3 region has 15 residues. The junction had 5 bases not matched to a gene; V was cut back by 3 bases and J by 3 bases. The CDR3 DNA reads TGTGCCAGCAGTTTTCTCCCTAGCGGGGGCTACGAGCAGTACTTC. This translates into CASSFLPSGGYEQYF.

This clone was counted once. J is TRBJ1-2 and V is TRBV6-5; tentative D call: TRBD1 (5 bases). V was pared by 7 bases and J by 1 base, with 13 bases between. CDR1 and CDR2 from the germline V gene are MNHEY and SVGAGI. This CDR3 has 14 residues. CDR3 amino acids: CASNLGELNYGYTF. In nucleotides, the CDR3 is TGTGCCAGCAATTTGGGGGAACTTAACTATGGCTACACCTTC.

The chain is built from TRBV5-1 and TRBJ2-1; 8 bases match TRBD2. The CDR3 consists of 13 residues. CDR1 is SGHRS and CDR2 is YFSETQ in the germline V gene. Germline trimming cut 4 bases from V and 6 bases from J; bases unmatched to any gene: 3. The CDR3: CASSRGGTNEQFF. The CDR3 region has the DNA TGCGCCAGCAGCCGGGGGGGCACCAATGAGCAGTTCTTC.

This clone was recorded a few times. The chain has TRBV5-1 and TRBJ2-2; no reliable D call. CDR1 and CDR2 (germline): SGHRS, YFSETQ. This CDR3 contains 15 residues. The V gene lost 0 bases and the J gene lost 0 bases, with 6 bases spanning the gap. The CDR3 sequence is CASSLEQPNTGELFF. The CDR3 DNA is TGCGCCAGCAGCTTGGAACAGCCGAACACCGGGGAGCTGTTTTTT.

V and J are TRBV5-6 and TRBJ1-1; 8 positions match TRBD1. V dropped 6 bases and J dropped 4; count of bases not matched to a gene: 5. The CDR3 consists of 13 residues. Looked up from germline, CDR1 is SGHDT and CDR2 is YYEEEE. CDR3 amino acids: CASTSGQGTEAFF. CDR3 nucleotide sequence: TGTGCCAGCACCTCCGGACAGGGCACTGAAGCTTTCTTT.

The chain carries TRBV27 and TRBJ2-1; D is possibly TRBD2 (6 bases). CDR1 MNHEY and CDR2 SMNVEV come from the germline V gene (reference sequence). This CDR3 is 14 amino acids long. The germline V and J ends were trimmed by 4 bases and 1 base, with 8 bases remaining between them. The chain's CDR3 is CASSWRGSYNEQFF. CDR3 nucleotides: TGTGCCAGCAGTTGGCGGGGTTCCTACAATGAGCAGTTCTTC.

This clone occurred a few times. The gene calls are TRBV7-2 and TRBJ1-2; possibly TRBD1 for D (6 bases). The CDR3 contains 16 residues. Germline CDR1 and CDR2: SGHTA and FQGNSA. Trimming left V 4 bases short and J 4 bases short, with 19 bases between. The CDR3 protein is CASSSSGLGAFYGYTF. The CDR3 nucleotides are TGTGCCAGCAGCTCCTCCGGCCTGGGGGCCTTCTATGGCTACACCTTC.

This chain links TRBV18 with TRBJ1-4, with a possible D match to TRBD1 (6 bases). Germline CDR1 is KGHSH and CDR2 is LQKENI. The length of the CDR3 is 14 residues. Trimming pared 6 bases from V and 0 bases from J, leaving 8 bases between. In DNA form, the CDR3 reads TGTGCCAGCTCGAGGACAGCAACTAATGAAAAACTGTTTTTT. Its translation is CASSRTATNEKLFF.

In DNA, the CDR3 is TGTGCCAGCAGTCCGACCTACAGGGTCGATCAGCCCCAGCATTTT. It is translated as CASSPTYRVDQPQHF. This rearrangement joins TRBV27 to TRBJ1-5; maybe TRBD1 (6 bases). The CDR3 is made up of 15 amino acids. The germline V and J ends were trimmed by 5 bases and 5 bases, with 16 bases remaining between them. CDR1 and CDR2 (germline): MNHEY, SMNVEV (reference sequence).

CDR3 sequence (DNA): TGCGCCAGCAGCTTGAAAGCGGGGGGCCATGCGGAGCAGTTCTTC. The encoded protein is CASSLKAGGHAEQFF. The J gene is TRBJ2-1, the V gene TRBV5-1; TRBD2 matches 9 bases. Trimming cost V 1 base and J 10 bases; bases outside gene matches: 9. There are 15 residues in the CDR3. Germline V gene sequence: CDR1 SGHRS, CDR2 YFSETQ.